The clone carrying this TCR beta chain was seen only a few times. Its antigen remains unknown. Germline-derived CDR1 and CDR2 are MGHRA and YSYEKL. The V and J ends lost 6 bases and 1 base, in that order; junction bases with no gene match: 4. The CDR3 has 15 amino acids. As it was prepared, the TCRbeta library received unique molecular identifiers. TCRdb reprocessed the PCR reads with MiXCR, giving one entry per CDR3 protein. The sample holds 600,000 or so distinct CDR3 sequences, 23% seen once. This sample was included in a study of T-cell reconstitution after alpha-beta-depleted transplantation in children. Findings and caveats of the study: Recipient T cells and thymic progenitors that survived were the source of the high TCRbeta diversity seen at day 60 in some patients. Expanded graft clones numbering several hundred reportedly gave rise to alpha-beta T cells about two months after transplant.

This sequence was found in a boy under three years old who had a stem cell transplant for acute myeloid leukemia, so the T cells may come from the graft donor. The chain has TRBV4-1 and TRBJ2-3, with 10 bases fitting TRBD2. This specimen was PBMCs, mostly from graft donor cells, taken 360 days after TCRalphabeta/CD19-depleted stem cell transplant. CDR3 DNA: TGCGCCAGCAGTCACCTAGCGGGGGGCACAGATACGCAGTATTTT. Its translation is CASSHLAGGTDTQYF.